This TCR beta chain is drawn from a study of cytomegalovirus exposure and HLA in healthy donors. In the study overall: The same platform was used for the 130 or so validation repertoires as for the roughly 700 first-cohort repertoires, as reported in a later analysis.

Here immunoSEQ multiplex PCR was the method, and the copy in TCRdb shows in-frame clones only, minus some. The data contain some 290,000 clones, approximately 85% of them singletons. Among the roughly 120 subjects of the validation cohort, separate from the approximately 660-subject first cohort, were the donors. This clone was detected only a few times. The TCR sequence derives from a man aged 25-45 years in good health and CMV-seronegative. The material sequenced was PBMCs.

CDR3 protein: CASSSRGDQPQHF. CDR3 coding DNA: TGTGCCAGCAGCTCCAGGGGGGATCAGCCCCAGCATTTT. The chain joins TRBV7-2 to TRBJ1-5; 7 nucleotides align to TRBD1. J was trimmed by 5 bases and V by 4 bases; bases with no gene match: 2. CDR1 SGHTA and CDR2 FQGNSA come from the germline V gene. This CDR3 is 13 amino acids long.